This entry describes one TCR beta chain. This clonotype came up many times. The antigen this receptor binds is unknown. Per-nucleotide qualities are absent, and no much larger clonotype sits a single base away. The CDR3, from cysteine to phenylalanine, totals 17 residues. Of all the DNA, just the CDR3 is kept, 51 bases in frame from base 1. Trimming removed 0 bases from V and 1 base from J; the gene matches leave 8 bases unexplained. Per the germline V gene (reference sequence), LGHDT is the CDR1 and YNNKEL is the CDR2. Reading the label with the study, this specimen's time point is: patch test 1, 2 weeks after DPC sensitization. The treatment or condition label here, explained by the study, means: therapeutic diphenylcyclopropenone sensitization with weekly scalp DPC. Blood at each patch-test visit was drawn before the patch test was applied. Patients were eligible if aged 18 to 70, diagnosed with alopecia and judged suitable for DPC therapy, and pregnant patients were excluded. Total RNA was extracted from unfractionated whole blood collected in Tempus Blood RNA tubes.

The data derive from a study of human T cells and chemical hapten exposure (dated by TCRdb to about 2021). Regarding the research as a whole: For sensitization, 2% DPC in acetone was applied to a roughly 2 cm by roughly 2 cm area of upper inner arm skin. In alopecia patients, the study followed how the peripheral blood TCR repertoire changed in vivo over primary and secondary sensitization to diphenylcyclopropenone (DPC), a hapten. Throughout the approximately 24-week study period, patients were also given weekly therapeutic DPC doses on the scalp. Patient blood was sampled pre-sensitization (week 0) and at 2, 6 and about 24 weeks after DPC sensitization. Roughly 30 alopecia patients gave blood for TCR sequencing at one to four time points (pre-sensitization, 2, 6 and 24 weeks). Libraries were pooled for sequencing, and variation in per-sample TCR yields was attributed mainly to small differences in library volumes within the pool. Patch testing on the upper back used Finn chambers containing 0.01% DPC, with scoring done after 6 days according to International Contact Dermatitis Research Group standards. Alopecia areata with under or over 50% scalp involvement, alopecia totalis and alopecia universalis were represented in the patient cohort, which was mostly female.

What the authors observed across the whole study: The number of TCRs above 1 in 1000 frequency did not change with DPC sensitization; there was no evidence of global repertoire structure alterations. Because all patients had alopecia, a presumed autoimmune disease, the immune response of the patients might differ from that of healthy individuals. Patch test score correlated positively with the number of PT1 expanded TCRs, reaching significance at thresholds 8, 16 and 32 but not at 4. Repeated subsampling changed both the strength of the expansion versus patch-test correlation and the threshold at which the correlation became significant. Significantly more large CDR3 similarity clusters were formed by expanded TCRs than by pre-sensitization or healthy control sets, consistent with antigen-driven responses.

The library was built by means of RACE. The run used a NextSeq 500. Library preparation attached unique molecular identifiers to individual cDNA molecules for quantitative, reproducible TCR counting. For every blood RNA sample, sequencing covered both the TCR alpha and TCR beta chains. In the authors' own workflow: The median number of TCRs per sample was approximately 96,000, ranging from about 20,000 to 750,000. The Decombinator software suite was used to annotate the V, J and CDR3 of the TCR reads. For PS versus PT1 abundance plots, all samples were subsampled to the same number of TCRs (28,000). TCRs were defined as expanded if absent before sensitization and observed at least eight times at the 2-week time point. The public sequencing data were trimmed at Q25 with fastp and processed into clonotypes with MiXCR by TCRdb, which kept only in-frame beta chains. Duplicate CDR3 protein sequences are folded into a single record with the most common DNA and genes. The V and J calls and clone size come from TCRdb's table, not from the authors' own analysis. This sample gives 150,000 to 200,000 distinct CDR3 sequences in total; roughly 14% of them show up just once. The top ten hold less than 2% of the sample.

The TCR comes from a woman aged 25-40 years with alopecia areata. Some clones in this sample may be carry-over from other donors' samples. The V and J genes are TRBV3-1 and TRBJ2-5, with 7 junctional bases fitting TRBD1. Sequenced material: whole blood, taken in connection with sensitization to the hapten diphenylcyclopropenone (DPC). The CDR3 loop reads CASSQDPIRDSQETQYF. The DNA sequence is TGTGCCAGCAGCCAAGATCCGATTCGGGACAGCCAAGAGACCCAGTACTTC.